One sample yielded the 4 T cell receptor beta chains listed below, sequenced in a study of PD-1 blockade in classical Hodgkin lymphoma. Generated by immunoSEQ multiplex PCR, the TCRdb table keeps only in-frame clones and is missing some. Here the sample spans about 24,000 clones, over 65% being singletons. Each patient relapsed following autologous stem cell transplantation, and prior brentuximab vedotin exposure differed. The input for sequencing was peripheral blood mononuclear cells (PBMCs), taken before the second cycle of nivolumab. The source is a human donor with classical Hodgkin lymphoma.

The CDR3 sequence: CSVSPVGTGELFF. CDR3 nucleotide sequence: TGCAGCGTTAGTCCAGTGGGGACCGGGGAGCTGTTTTTT. The J gene is TRBJ2-2, the V gene TRBV29-1; D ambiguous. CDR1 and CDR2 (germline): SQVTM, ANQGSEA. Trimming shortened V by 5 bases and J by 5 bases, and 12 bases separated the two germline ends. The CDR3 is 13 residues long.

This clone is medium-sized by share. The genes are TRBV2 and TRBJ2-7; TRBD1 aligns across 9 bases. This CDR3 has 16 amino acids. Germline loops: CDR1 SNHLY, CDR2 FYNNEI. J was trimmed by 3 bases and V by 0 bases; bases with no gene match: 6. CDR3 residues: CASSEAGTGSGYEQYF. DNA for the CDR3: TGTGCCAGCAGTGAAGCGGGGACAGGGAGCGGCTACGAGCAGTACTTC.

CDR3 coding DNA: TGTGCCAGCAGCCCCATCAAGGGTAGCGGGAGGGGGGAGCTGTTTTTT. As protein: CASSPIKGSGRGELFF. The genes are TRBV11-2 and TRBJ2-2, with 10 bases that match TRBD2. The V and J ends lost 5 bases and 8 bases, in that order; junction bases with no gene match: 11. The CDR3 consists of 16 residues. The germline gives CDR1 SGHAT, CDR2 FQNNGV.

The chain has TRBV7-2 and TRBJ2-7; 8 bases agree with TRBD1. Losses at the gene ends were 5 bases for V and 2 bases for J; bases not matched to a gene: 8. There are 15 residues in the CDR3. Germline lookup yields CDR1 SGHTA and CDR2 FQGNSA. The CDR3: CASSQGAVVTYEQYF. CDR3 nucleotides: TGTGCCAGCAGCCAGGGGGCGGTAGTTACCTACGAGCAGTACTTC.